Only a few counts were recorded for the clone carrying this T cell receptor (beta chain). Its matching antigen is unknown. These data belong to a study of CD8 T cells in ankylosing spondylitis. Making the TCR beta libraries involved quantitative 5'-RACE with molecular barcodes. TCRdb reprocessed the 5' RACE reads via MiXCR and lists one record per CDR3 protein. The data contain about 840,000 distinct CDR3 sequences, about an eighth of them seen just once; the ten biggest clones take up 0.51%. Points from the study as a whole: Past studies reported some motif variants in reactive arthritis synovial fluid and blood. Significant enrichment of disease-linked clones was reportedly seen in matched ankylosing spondylitis synovial fluid. In ankylosing spondylitis blood, a motif of about eight highly homologous TCR beta variants appeared characteristic.

Germline-derived CDR1 and CDR2 are DFQATT and SNEGSKA (reference sequence). The CDR3 loop spans 14 amino acids. The V end was cut by 7 bases, the J end by 2 bases, with 17 bases between. This chain joins TRBV20-1 and TRBJ2-5; D possibly uses TRBD1 or TRBD2 (5 bases each). The source material was blood, either unsorted or a sorted T cell fraction (not recorded which). The receptor's source is a male donor with ankylosing spondylitis. The CDR3 reads CSVHRRTIQETQYF. Written as DNA, the CDR3 is TGCAGTGTACACAGGAGGACGATACAAGAGACCCAGTACTTC.